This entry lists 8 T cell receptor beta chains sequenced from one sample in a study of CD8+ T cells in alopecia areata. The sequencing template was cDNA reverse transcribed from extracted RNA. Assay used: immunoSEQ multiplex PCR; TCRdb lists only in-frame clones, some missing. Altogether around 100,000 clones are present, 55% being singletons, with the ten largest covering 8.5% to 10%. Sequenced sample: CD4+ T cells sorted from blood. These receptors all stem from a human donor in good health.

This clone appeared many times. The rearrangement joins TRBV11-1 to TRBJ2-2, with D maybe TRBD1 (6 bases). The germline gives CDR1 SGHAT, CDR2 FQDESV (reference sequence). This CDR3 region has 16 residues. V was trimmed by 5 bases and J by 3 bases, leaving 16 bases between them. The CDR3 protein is CASSERQAADTGELFF. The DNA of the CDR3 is TGTGCCAGCAGCGAAAGACAGGCGGCCGACACCGGGGAGCTGTTTTTT.

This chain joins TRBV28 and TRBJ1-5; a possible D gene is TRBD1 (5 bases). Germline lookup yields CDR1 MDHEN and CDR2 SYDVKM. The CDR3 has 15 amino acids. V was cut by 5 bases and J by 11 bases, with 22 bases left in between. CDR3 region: CASSGYTDSPGAQHF. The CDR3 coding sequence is TGTGCCAGCAGTGGCTATACAGATTCCCCGGGGGCCCAGCATTTT.

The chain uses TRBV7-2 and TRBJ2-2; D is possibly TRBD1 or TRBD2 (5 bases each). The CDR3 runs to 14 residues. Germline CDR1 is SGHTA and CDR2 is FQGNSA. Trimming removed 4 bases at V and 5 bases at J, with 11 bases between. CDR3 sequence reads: CASSSGTYTGELFF. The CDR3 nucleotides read TGTGCCAGCAGCTCCGGGACCTATACCGGGGAGCTGTTTTTT. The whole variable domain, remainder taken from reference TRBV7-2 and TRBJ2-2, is GAGVSQSPSNKVTEKGKDVELRCDPISGHTALYWYRQSLGQGLEFLIYFQGNSAPDKSGLPSDRFSAERTGGSVSTLTIQRTQQEDSAVYLCASSSGTYTGELFFGEGSRLTVL.

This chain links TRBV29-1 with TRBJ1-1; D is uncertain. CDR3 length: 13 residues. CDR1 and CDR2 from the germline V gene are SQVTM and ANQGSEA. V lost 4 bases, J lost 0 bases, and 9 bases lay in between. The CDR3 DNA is TGCAGCGTTGCCGGTACTTTGAACACTGAAGCTTTCTTT. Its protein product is CSVAGTLNTEAFF.

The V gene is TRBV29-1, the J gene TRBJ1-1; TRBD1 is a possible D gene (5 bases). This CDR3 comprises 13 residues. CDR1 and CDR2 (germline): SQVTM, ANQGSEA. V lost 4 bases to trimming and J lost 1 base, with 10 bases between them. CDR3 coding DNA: TGCAGCGTTGGTCCCCAGGGGAACACTGAAGCTTTCTTT. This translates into CSVGPQGNTEAFF.

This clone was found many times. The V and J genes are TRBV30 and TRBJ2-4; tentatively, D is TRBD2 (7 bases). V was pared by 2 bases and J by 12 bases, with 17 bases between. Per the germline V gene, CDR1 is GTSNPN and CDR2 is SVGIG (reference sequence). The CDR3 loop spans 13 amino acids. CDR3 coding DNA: TGTGCCTGGAGTTCCCCCCCCGGGGGGCCTCAGTACTTC. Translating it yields CAWSSPPGGPQYF.

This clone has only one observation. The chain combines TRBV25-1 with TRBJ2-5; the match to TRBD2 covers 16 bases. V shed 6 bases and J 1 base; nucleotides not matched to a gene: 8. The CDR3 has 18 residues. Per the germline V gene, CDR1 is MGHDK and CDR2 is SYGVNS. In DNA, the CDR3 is TGTGCCAGCAGCGCCGGGACTAGCGGGGGGGCAGGCCAAGAGACCCAGTACTTC. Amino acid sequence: CASSAGTSGGAGQETQYF.

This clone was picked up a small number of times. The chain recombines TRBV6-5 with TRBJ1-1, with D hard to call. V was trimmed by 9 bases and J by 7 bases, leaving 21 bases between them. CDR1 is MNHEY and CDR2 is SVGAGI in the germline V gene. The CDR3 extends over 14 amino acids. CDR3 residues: CASTHEGAPNEAFF. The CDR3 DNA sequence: TGTGCCAGTACCCACGAGGGCGCCCCAAATGAAGCTTTCTTT.